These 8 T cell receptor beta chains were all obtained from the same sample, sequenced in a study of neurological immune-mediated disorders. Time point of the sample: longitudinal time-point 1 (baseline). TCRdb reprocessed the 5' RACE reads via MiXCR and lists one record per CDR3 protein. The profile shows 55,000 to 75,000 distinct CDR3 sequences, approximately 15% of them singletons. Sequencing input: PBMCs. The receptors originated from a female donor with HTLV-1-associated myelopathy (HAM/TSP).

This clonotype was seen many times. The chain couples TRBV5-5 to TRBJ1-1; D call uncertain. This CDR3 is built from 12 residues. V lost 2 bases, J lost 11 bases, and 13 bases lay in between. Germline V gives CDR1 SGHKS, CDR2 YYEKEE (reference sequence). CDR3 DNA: TGTGCCAGCAGCTTTGGAGACTTAATGGCTTTCTTT. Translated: CASSFGDLMAFF.

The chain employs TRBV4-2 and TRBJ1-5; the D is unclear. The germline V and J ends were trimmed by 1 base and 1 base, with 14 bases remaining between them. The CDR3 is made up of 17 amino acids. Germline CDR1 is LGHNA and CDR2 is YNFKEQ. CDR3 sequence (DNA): TGTGCCAGCAGCCAAGGGGCGGCGAGGCAGAGCAATCAGCCCCAGCATTTT. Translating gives CASSQGAARQSNQPQHF.

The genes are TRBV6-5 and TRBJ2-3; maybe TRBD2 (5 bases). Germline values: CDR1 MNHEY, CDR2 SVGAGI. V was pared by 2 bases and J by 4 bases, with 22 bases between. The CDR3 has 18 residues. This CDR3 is CASSYTLREGVSPDTQYF. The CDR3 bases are TGTGCCAGCAGTTACACCCTGAGAGAGGGCGTTAGTCCAGATACGCAGTATTTT.

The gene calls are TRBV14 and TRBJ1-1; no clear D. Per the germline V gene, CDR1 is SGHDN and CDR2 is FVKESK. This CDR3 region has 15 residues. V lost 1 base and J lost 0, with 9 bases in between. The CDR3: CASSQVGLMNTEAFF. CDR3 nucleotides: TGTGCCAGCAGCCAAGTAGGACTTATGAACACTGAAGCTTTCTTT.

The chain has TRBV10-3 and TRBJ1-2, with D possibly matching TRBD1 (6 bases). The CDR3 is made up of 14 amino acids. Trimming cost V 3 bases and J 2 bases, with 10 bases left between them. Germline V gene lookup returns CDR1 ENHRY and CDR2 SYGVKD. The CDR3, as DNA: TGTGCCATCAGTGACTGGGGGCAGAACTATGGCTACACCTTC. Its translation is CAISDWGQNYGYTF.

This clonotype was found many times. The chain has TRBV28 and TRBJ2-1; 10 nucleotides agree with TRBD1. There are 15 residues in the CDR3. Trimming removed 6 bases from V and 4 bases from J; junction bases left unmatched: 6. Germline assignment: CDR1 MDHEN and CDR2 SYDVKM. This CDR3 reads CASSNRDRGYNEQFF. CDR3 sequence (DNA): TGTGCCAGCAGCAATAGGGACAGGGGTTACAATGAGCAGTTCTTC.

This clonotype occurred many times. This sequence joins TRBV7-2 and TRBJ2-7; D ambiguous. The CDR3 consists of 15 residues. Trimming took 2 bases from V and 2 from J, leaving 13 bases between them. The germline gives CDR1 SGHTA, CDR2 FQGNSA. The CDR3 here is CASSLSRTLTYEQYF. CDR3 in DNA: TGTGCCAGCAGCTTATCCAGGACCTTAACCTACGAGCAGTACTTC. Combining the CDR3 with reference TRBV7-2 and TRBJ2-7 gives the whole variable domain GAGVSQSPSNKVTEKGKDVELRCDPISGHTALYWYRQSLGQGLEFLIYFQGNSAPDKSGLPSDRFSAERTGGSVSTLTIQRTQQEDSAVYLCASSLSRTLTYEQYFGPGTRLTVT.

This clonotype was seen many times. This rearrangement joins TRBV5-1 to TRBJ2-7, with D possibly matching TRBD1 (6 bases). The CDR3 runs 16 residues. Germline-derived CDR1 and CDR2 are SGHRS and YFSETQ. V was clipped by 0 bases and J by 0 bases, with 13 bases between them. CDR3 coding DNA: TGCGCCAGCAGCTTGGAGGGGGTCGTGAGCTCCTACGAGCAGTACTTC. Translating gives CASSLEGVVSSYEQYF.